The rows below give T cell receptor beta chains drawn from one sample of a study of T cell responses to AZD1222 COVID-19 vaccine. Assay: immunoSEQ multiplex PCR; the TCRdb copy retains only in-frame clones and omits some. This sample has 200,000 to 300,000 clones; over 90% occur once, and the top ten carry roughly 0.51%. The sequenced sample was peripheral blood, obtained on day 0 of AZD1222 vaccination. These receptors came from an adult in good health. Each CDR3 is given without its conserved first and last residue. D genes are given only for firm matches.

J | length | D | V | CDR3
TRBJ1-3 | 12 | - | TRBV28 | ASRAGVAGNTIY
TRBJ2-1 | 11 | - | TRBV11-3 | ASSARGPNEQF
TRBJ1-1 | 11 | - | TRBV28 | ASSYDSAVQAF
TRBJ1-2 | 12 | TRBD1 | TRBV24-1 | ATSDNPGQEGYT
TRBJ1-6 | 15 | - | TRBV4-2 | ASSQESQSSYNSPLH
TRBJ1-1 | 14 | - | TRBV6-5 | ASSYDFPTFNTEAF
TRBJ2-3 | 14 | TRBD2 | TRBV4-2 | ASSQLSGGRADTQY
TRBJ1-2 | 11 | - | TRBV3-1/TRBV3-2 | ASSDGLGDGYT
TRBJ2-3 | 14 | TRBD2 | TRBV28 | ASRALAGEHGDTQY
TRBJ2-3 | 13 | - | TRBV3-1/TRBV3-2 | ASSHPSQTPDTQY
TRBJ2-7 | 16 | TRBD2 | TRBV5-1 | ASSGGPTSGGDSYEQY
TRBJ1-6 | 10 | - | TRBV28 | ASSQRRSPLH
TRBJ2-1 | 18 | TRBD2 | TRBV28 | ASSLPRASGGDLSYNEQF
TRBJ2-7 | 12 | - | TRBV5-8 | ASSLVQGFYEQY
TRBJ2-7 | 12 | - | TRBV13 | ASSPVGVFDEQY
TRBJ2-3 | 13 | - | TRBV9 | ASSTRTSSTDTQY
TRBJ2-7 | 10 | - | TRBV16 | ASSQDSRVKY
TRBJ1-3 | 12 | - | TRBV4-1 | ASSQTGVGNTIY
TRBJ2-2 | 13 | TRBD1 | TRBV4-2 | ASSQDRGGSGELF
TRBJ1-3 | 13 | - | TRBV28 | ASSLWGGQGNTIY
TRBJ2-1 | 14 | TRBD2 | TRBV20-1 | SASGIAGRGGDEQF
TRBJ2-7 | 11 | - | TRBV19 | ASSIGGSYEQY
TRBJ1-1 | 12 | - | TRBV11-2 | ASSSPRGNTEAF
TRBJ2-7 | 15 | - | TRBV6-2/TRBV6-3 | ASSSPRVPRRAGEQY
TRBJ2-2 | 13 | - | TRBV6-5 | ASSYSGRGTGELF
TRBJ1-2 | 11 | - | TRBV7-2 | ASSFGQNYGYT
TRBJ2-1 | 15 | TRBD2 | TRBV6-2/TRBV6-3 | ASSYEASGRHGDEQF
TRBJ2-1 | 11 | TRBD1 | TRBV5-1 | ASSRDRGNEQF
TRBJ2-1 | 10 | - | TRBV29-1 | SVVGTYNEQF
TRBJ1-1 | 12 | - | TRBV10-3 | AISGNGGNSEAF
TRBJ2-2 | 13 | - | TRBV4-2 | ASSQEEGVGGELF
TRBJ1-5 | 11 | TRBD1 | TRBV30 | AWSGQGVQPQH
TRBJ2-1 | 16 | TRBD2 | TRBV28 | ASSLKGLAGDLRNEQF
TRBJ2-2 | 15 | - | TRBV28 | ASRTPGVGGTTGELF
TRBJ1-1 | 11 | - | TRBV10-3 | AINSEPITEAF
TRBJ1-2 | 13 | - | TRBV10-2 | ASSESRWGAHGYT
TRBJ2-3 | 10 | - | TRBV18 | ASHPPADTQY
TRBJ2-7 | 13 | - | TRBV5-1 | ASSLEGGLAYEQY
TRBJ2-2 | 9 | - | TRBV27 | ASRLGGELF
TRBJ2-3 | 11 | - | TRBV9 | ASSPAPTDTQY
TRBJ2-2 | 15 | - | TRBV24-1 | ATSEAPREPGAGELF
TRBJ2-1 | 11 | - | TRBV11-2 | ASSPTRPFEQF
TRBJ2-7 | 9 | - | TRBV28 | ASRSPYEQY
TRBJ1-1 | 15 | - | TRBV10-3 | AISEGPPRRPDTEAF
TRBJ2-7 | 10 | - | TRBV12-3/TRBV12-4 | ASSRAGDEQY
TRBJ1-2 | 13 | TRBD1 | TRBV19 | ASSLDRGLQYGYT
TRBJ2-3 | 15 | TRBD2 | TRBV19 | ASSSTSGTHGTDTQY
TRBJ2-3 | 12 | - | TRBV27 | ASSYRASTDTQY
TRBJ2-5 | 9 | - | TRBV2 | ASRREETQY
TRBJ2-3 | 13 | - | TRBV4-1 | ASSQFRVGFRAQY
TRBJ2-7 | 12 | TRBD1 | TRBV19 | ASSLRDRIGEQY
TRBJ1-2 | 11 | TRBD1 | TRBV5-6 | ASTLTGSDGYT
TRBJ2-4 | 10 | - | TRBV2 | ASDLAKNIQY